The 18 T cell receptor beta chains given below trace back to one sample, sequenced in a study of T cells in Graves' hyperthyroidism and ophthalmopathy. The source material, RNA transcripts, was used to amplify TCR beta CDR3 regions. TCR CDR3 underwent first-round RT-PCR with the HTBI primer set. TCRdb itself ran the multiplex PCR reads through MiXCR, one entry per CDR3 protein. This sample has 300,000 to 450,000 distinct CDR3 sequences, with less than 15% found just once. Sequencing used blood. The receptors derive from a man aged 25-45 years with Graves' hyperthyroidism that later progressed to Graves' ophthalmopathy.

This clonotype showed up just a few times. The chain joins TRBV5-1 to TRBJ2-5; 10 bases agree with TRBD1. Germline V gene sequence: CDR1 SGHRS, CDR2 YFSETQ. This CDR3 region has 14 residues. Trimming at V came to 4 bases and at J to 5 bases, leaving 5 bases not matched to a gene. CDR3 in DNA: TGCGCCAGCAGCGTGACAGGGGGCTCGGAGACCCAGTACTTC. Its translation: CASSVTGGSETQYF. The variable domain in full, completed from reference TRBV5-1 and TRBJ2-5, reads KAGVTQTPRYLIKTRGQQVTLSCSPISGHRSVSWYQQTPGQGLQFLFEYFSETQRNKGNFPGRFSGRQFSNSRSEMNVSTLELGDSALYLCASSVTGGSETQYFGPGTRLLVL.

J is TRBJ1-1 and V is TRBV19; 7 bases line up with TRBD1. Per the germline V gene, CDR1 is LNHDA and CDR2 is SQIVND (reference sequence). The CDR3 has 14 amino acids. The J segment lost 6 bases and the V segment lost 5 bases, leaving 9 bases of the junction unmatched. CDR3 in DNA: TGTGCCAGTAGTCCAAGGGGGCAGGGCGCTGAAGCTTTCTTT. It specifies CASSPRGQGAEAFF.

This clonotype has a handful of counts. The rearrangement links TRBV4-1 to TRBJ2-5, with TRBD2 matching over 8 bases. Germline V CDR1 and CDR2: MGHRA, YSYEKL. Trimming at V came to 5 bases and at J to 4 bases, leaving 9 bases not matched to a gene. The CDR3 is made up of 15 amino acids. The CDR3 is CASSYSGGQGETQYF. The CDR3 DNA sequence: TGCGCCAGCAGCTACTCGGGGGGGCAGGGAGAGACCCAGTACTTC.

Ten or more counts support this clonotype. V gene TRBV24-1 combines with J gene TRBJ2-5, with D possibly TRBD2 on 6 matching bases. The CDR3 is 16 residues long. Per the germline V gene, CDR1 is KGHDR and CDR2 is SFDVKD. Trimming left V 1 base short and J 1 base short, with 12 bases between. The CDR3 here is CATSDFGGATQETQYF. The CDR3 DNA follows: TGTGCCACCAGTGATTTCGGCGGGGCGACCCAAGAGACCCAGTACTTC.

This clonotype was observed many times. V usage is TRBV12-3 or TRBV12-4 and J usage is TRBJ2-2; D may be TRBD1 (5 bases). V was pared by 6 bases and J by 5 bases, with 16 bases between. The CDR3 contains 15 residues. DNA for the CDR3: TGTGCCAGCAGCGGTCTGGGCAGGGCTACCGGGGAGCTGTTTTTT. Translated, it gives CASSGLGRATGELFF.

This clonotype was observed a few times. The chain has TRBV11-2 and TRBJ1-3, with a possible D match to TRBD1 (6 bases). The V and J ends lost 6 bases and 0 bases respectively, with 12 bases between them. CDR3 length equals 15 residues. In germline, CDR1 is SGHAT, CDR2 FQNNGV. The CDR3 loop is CASRSRTASGNTIYF. CDR3 nucleotides: TGTGCCAGCAGGTCCAGGACAGCCTCTGGAAACACCATATATTTT. The whole variable domain, filled in from reference TRBV11-2 and TRBJ1-3, reads EAGVAQSPRYKIIEKRQSVAFWCNPISGHATLYWYQQILGQGPKLLIQFQNNGVVDDSQLPKDRFSAERLKGVDSTLKIQPAKLEDSAVYLCASRSRTASGNTIYFGEGSWLTVV.

Notes on this clonotype: Relative to the germline gene, one junction end is altered; a read error may explain this. The J gene is TRBJ2-1, the V gene TRBV6-1; D perhaps matches TRBD1 (6 bases). The CDR3 extends over 16 amino acids. CDR1 MNHNS and CDR2 SASEGT come from the germline V gene. CDR3 coding DNA: TGTGCCAGCACCCCACAGGGCCTCGACTCCTACAATGGGCAGTTCTTC. Residues: CASTPQGLDSYNGQFF.

The table lists this clonotype with many counts. This chain links TRBV7-2 with TRBJ1-5, with 9 bases lining up with TRBD1. Germline loops: CDR1 SGHTA, CDR2 FQGNSA. The length of the CDR3 is 17 residues. The V gene end was trimmed by 0 bases and the J gene end by 3 bases; junction bases not matched to a gene: 6. CDR3 nucleotides: TGTGCCAGCAGCTTAGCGGCGACAGGGGGAGCCAATCAGCCCCAGCATTTT. The encoded protein is CASSLAATGGANQPQHF.

The table lists this clonotype with many counts. An end of the junction does not agree with germline; a read error may underlie this. J is TRBJ2-3 and V is TRBV6-1, with 8 bases aligning to TRBD2. Germline V lookup: CDR1 MNHNS, CDR2 SASEGT. CDR3 length equals 13 residues. CDR3 nucleotides: TGCGCCAGCAGAGGGCGGGAGGCAGATACGCAGTATTTT. This codes for CASRGREADTQYF.

This clonotype was observed many times. The J gene is TRBJ1-1, the V gene TRBV11-2; D uncertain. Germline values: CDR1 SGHAT, CDR2 FQNNGV. The CDR3 loop spans 17 amino acids. The V and J ends lost 5 bases and 3 bases respectively, with 22 bases between them. CDR3 region: CASSPSRSGVSDTEAFF. CDR3 in DNA: TGTGCCAGCAGCCCCAGTCGGTCTGGGGTTTCGGACACTGAAGCTTTCTTT.

This clonotype was detected many times. V and J are TRBV11-1 and TRBJ2-5; 7 nucleotides agree with TRBD2. The V segment lost 5 bases and the J segment 10 bases; nucleotides outside the gene matches: 16. The CDR3 consists of 15 residues. Germline V CDR1 and CDR2: SGHAT, FQDESV (reference sequence). CDR3 in amino acids: CASSALQGPRGVQYF. The CDR3 DNA reads as TGTGCCAGCAGCGCCCTTCAGGGCCCCCGGGGGGTCCAGTACTTC.

This clonotype was observed many times. Here the CDR3 DNA reads TGTGCCAGCAGTGAATTGAGGGGCCGGCCTTTGGAGACCCAGTACTTC. Amino acid sequence: CASSELRGRPLETQYF. The chain links TRBV6-1 to TRBJ2-5, with D possibly being TRBD1 or TRBD2 (5 bases each). This CDR3 spans 16 amino acids. Germline lookup yields CDR1 MNHNS and CDR2 SASEGT. V dropped 2 bases and J dropped 5 bases, with 18 bases sitting between them.

Ten or more counts support this clonotype. The rearrangement links TRBV2 to TRBJ1-5, with D possibly TRBD1 on 5 matching bases. The length of the CDR3 is 13 residues. Germline CDR1 SNHLY, CDR2 FYNNEI. The V and J ends lost 5 bases and 5 bases respectively, with 10 bases between them. CDR3 in DNA: TGTGCCAGCAGTTGGGACCGAGATCAGCCCCAGCATTTT. The encoded protein is CASSWDRDQPQHF. Looking up the rest from reference TRBV2 and TRBJ1-5 gives the full variable domain: EPEVTQTPSHQVTQMGQEVILRCVPISNHLYFYWYRQILGQKVEFLVSFYNNEISEKSEIFDDQFSVERPDGSNFTLKIRSTKLEDSAMYFCASSWDRDQPQHFGDGTRLSIL.

This clonotype has ten or more counts. The V gene is TRBV7-9, the J gene TRBJ2-7; D gene uncertain. The germline V gene has CDR1 SEHNR and CDR2 FQNEAQ (reference sequence). Between the trimmed V and J ends, which lost 5 bases and 0 bases, there was a span of 8 bases. The CDR3 spans 13 residues. The CDR3 coding sequence is TGTGCCAGCAGCCCAGCAGCCTCCTACGAGCAGTACTTC. Amino acids: CASSPAASYEQYF.

This clonotype has just one count. A single base separates this from a much larger clone, so it may be a read error. This rearrangement joins TRBV6-1 to TRBJ2-1; D is ambiguous. The J call may be faulty, since TRBJ2-7 better matches the DNA end. CDR3 length equals 14 residues. From germline, CDR1 is MNHNS and CDR2 SASEGT. The CDR3 here is CASSSDRPYNEQYF. As DNA, the CDR3 is TGTGCCAGCAGCTCAGACCGACCCTACAATGAGCAGTACTTC.

This clonotype was counted a few times. The rearrangement joins TRBV10-1 to TRBJ2-7; D not certain. This CDR3 contains 11 residues. Germline CDR1 reads WNHNN; CDR2 reads SYGVQD (reference sequence). V lost 3 bases and J lost 9, with 9 bases in between. CDR3 sequence (DNA): TGCGCCAGCAGTGATACGGTACGGCAGTACTTC. Protein sequence: CASSDTVRQYF.

This clonotype came up many times. The genes are TRBV7-6 and TRBJ1-1; a possible D gene is TRBD1 (5 bases). Trimming cost V 2 bases and J 4 bases, with 11 bases left between them. CDR1 is SGHVS and CDR2 is FNYEAQ in the germline V gene. There are 14 residues in the CDR3. Written as DNA, the CDR3 is TGTGCCAGCAGCTTATGGGGGAGCGGCACTGAAGCTTTCTTT. It codes for CASSLWGSGTEAFF.

The rearrangement uses TRBV25-1 and TRBJ1-4, with D possibly TRBD1 on 5 matching bases. CDR3 length equals 15 residues. V lost 1 base and J lost 7, with 13 bases in between. In germline, CDR1 is MGHDK, CDR2 SYGVNS. The CDR3 DNA follows: TGTGCCAGCAGTGAATGGGCAGGGTTTCGTGAAAAACTGTTTTTT. Translating it yields CASSEWAGFREKLFF.